This TCR beta chain was retrieved from a study of T cells in Graves' hyperthyroidism and ophthalmopathy. As concerns this clonotype: Its matching antigen is unknown.

The germline CDR1 and CDR2 sequences are DFQATT and SNEGSKA (reference sequence). Trimming pared 0 bases from V and 7 bases from J, leaving 15 bases between. The CDR3 sequence is 15 residues long. Whole-study findings and limits: Among clonotypes expanded in thyroid above 0.001, most were also found in blood. Ophthalmopathy could be told apart from stable hyperthyroidism with a 13 V-J model. Model predictions of ophthalmopathy came a median around 6.5 months before onset.

Thyroid ultrasound and orbital computed tomography, with clinical symptoms and serum thyroxine and TRAb, informed diagnoses. Amplification yielded TCR beta CDR3 regions, with RNA transcripts as the source. Researchers ran a first-round RT-PCR on the TCR CDR3 using the HTBI primer set. TCRdb reprocessed the multiplex PCR reads with MiXCR, giving one entry per CDR3 protein. The sample lists around 420,000 distinct CDR3 sequences, around 14% occurring once. V usage is TRBV20-1 and J usage is TRBJ1-4, with unresolved D. This receptor was taken from a woman aged 18 to 35 with Graves' hyperthyroidism. Source material: blood. CDR3 region: CSARDGEELLEKLFF. The CDR3 region has the DNA TGCAGTGCTAGAGATGGGGAAGAGCTCCTTGAAAAACTGTTTTTT.